This TCR beta chain appears in the sequencing data of a study of blood T cells in healthy people across ages (dated by TCRdb to about 2015). With regard to the full study: In model experiments, template switching captured about one uniquely barcoded TCR beta cDNA molecule for every two T cells. Using deep sequencing normalized with unique cDNA molecular identifiers, the study measured how TCR beta repertoire diversity changes with age. Four age groups were formed from the donors: young (average roughly 15 years), middle-aged (approximately 40), aged (about 62) and long-lived (more than 75). To avoid experimental bias, donors of different ages were distributed randomly across sequencing lanes. Two additional independent replicas of 1 million unique cDNA reads from the same blood draw were analyzed for two donors (one aged 18 to 29 and one aged 80 or older). What the work shows at the level of the full study, not this receptor alone: The long-lived group showed more naive CD4+ T cells, fewer expanded clones and increased TCR diversity than the aged group, suggesting age selection. A strong correlation was found between observed TCR beta diversity and the percentage of naive T cells measured by flow cytometry. Bulk unsorted PBMC profiling prevented conclusive comparison of naive and antigen-experienced compartments. Estimates of total diversity based on one million sequenced T cells were regarded as lower bounds and as underestimates. Because donor CMV infection status was unknown, age-related changes in expanded clonotypes were potentially confounded. As age increased, observed TCR beta diversity per million T cells dropped in a roughly linear way, and a significant reduction was already evident by age about 36.

The germline V gene encodes CDR1 MGHRA and CDR2 YSYEKL. From cysteine to phenylalanine, the CDR3 is 14 amino acids long. Of all the DNA, just the CDR3 is kept, 42 bases in frame from base 1. V was cut back by 3 bases and J by 3 bases, leaving a gap of 12 bases between them. This clonotype was counted only a few times. Its antigen is not yet known. No quality values exist for individual bases; no much larger clone is one base distant. Library method: 5' RACE. TCRdb shows the sequencer as Illumina HiSeq 2500. The second PCR ran for roughly 7 to 12 cycles and used a J-beta primer mix along with a sample-barcoded 5' primer. Each TCR beta cDNA molecule received a unique molecular identifier from a template-switch 5' adaptor carrying 12 random nucleotides. Each sample yielded at least 2.5 million CDR3-containing paired-end reads. First-strand cDNA was synthesized from all RNA with the Mint cDNA synthesis kit, primed by a TRBC-specific oligonucleotide. Following uracil-DNA glycosylase treatment, a first 18-cycle PCR with universal primers M1SS and BC2_uni_R was performed on all cDNA. The study's own analysis went as follows. Normalization of each sample was performed by random selection of 1 million high-quality reads, each carrying a distinct molecular identifier. Reads sharing molecular identifiers were discarded rather than binned into consensus sequences. MiTCR, with a Q25 quality threshold and the strictest error-elimination algorithm, was used for CDR3 identification, clonotype clustering and error correction. A nonparametric unseen species model using Euler transformation provided a lower-bound estimate of total TCR beta diversity. TCRdb ran its own pipeline on the public reads, namely fastp trimming at Q25 and MiXCR clone calling, and kept in-frame beta chains. One record per CDR3 amino acid sequence lists the most common genes and DNA. The authors' filters were not applied to this entry. The sample includes approximately 1,100,000 distinct CDR3 sequences, with 35% to 55% observed a single time. The ten largest clonotypes hold approximately 20% of the sample.

Donors were 30 to 45 systemically healthy Caucasian individuals from Russia aged roughly 6 to 90 years. Around 10 milliliters of peripheral blood were collected from each donor into EDTA-treated Vacutainer tubes. Ficoll-Paque density-gradient centrifugation was used to isolate PBMCs, with at least 7 million obtained per sample. Trizol reagent was used to extract total RNA from the PBMCs, yielding at least 5 micrograms per sample. For every donor, an aliquot of PBMCs went through flow cytometry to measure the percentages of naive CD45RAhigh/CD27high T cells. Recombination connected TRBV4-1 to TRBJ2-7; the D region possibly corresponds to TRBD1 (5 bases align). The sequencing input was blood. This receptor was identified in a woman aged 60-75 years in good health. CDR3 sequence: CASSHVDRIYEQYF. The DNA reads TGCGCCAGCAGCCACGTAGACAGAATCTACGAGCAGTACTTC.